This TCR beta chain was identified in a study of CD8+ T cells in alopecia areata. Samples from alopecia areata patients were lesional scalp punch biopsies and peripheral blood. V lost 4 bases, J lost 1 base, and 11 bases stayed unmatched. The CDR3 is 19 amino acids. Germline values: CDR1 SGHVS, CDR2 FQNEAQ. The study, taken as a whole, reports: Between patients, shared TCR sequences were less clear than in mice. This was possibly due in part to HLA diversity in the patient population.

RNA extraction and reverse transcription yielded cDNA as sequencing template. Assay used: immunoSEQ multiplex PCR; TCRdb lists only in-frame clones, some missing. The data hold under 35,000 clones, with roughly 80% observed a single time. As regards this clone: The antigen remains undetermined.

The rearrangement joins TRBV7-8 to TRBJ2-1, with 12 bases identical to TRBD2. The clonotype originates from a human donor with alopecia areata. Sequenced input: NKG2D-low CD8+ T cells sorted from blood. The CDR3 DNA reads as TGTGCCAGCAGCTCCGGGACTAGCGGGTCTGGCCCTTCCTACAATGAGCAGTTCTTC. This gives the protein CASSSGTSGSGPSYNEQFF.